This T cell receptor beta chain was identified during a study of control samples from healthy donors and cancer patients (dated by TCRdb to 2018 to 2020). The library was made by the immunoSEQ multiplex PCR assay. Entries here come from immuneACCESS through TCRdb and include only in-frame sequences with V and J called. Some clones fail to appear in such tables; in the studies checked, an unresolved V gene covers under half of the shortfall, and the cause of the remainder is unknown. The sample table shows about 89,000 clones, and 85% are seen once. The ten largest clones represent less than 2.5% of the sample. Measured from the cysteine to the phenylalanine, the CDR3 is 13 residues long. The only DNA kept is the CDR3, 39 bases in frame from the first base. From a lookup of the germline V gene, CDR1 and CDR2 are ENHRY and SYGVKD. V is shortened by 6 bases, J by 8 bases, and the region joining them spans 16 bases.

In the case of this clone: Its antigen specificity is not known. The record has no base qualities; no much larger clone is one base away.

What was sequenced was blood. This clonotype originated in a woman in her 40s in good health. The V and J genes are TRBV10-3 and TRBJ1-2; a tentative D call is TRBD1 (6 bases match). The encoded CDR3 is CAISDTYRDGYTF. In nucleotide form, the sequence is TGTGCCATCAGCGATACCTACAGGGACGGCTACACCTTC.